This TCR beta chain was sequenced for a study of blood T cell repertoires in COVID-19. For the study at large: Sample material is recorded as cDNA or gDNA derived from T cells, B-cell-depleted T cells, or PBMCs.

Those enrolled, adults aged roughly 18 to 100 years, came from about two dozen US areas. Participant-given clinical history determined each cohort assignment. Before being deemed recovered, Cohort 3 donors had two negative PCRs, clearance, or symptom resolution. Sequencing was performed with immunoSEQ multiplex PCR; in TCRdb, only in-frame clones are kept and a portion is missing. The sample contains more than 400,000 clones, about 85% of which appear only once. In germline, CDR1 is GTSNPN, CDR2 SVGIG (reference sequence). V gave up 3 bases and J gave up 3 bases, with 8 bases separating them. This CDR3 region has 13 residues.

The receptor was isolated from a woman younger than 35 who had recovered from COVID-19. The gene calls are TRBV30 and TRBJ2-2, with D unresolved. Sample: PBMCs or T cells enriched from blood (not recorded which). The DNA for the CDR3 is TGTGCCTGGAGGCGGTCACACACCGGGGAGCTGTTTTTT. Residues: CAWRRSHTGELFF.